This entry lists 5 T cell receptor beta chains sequenced from one sample in a study of T-cell reconstitution after alpha-beta-depleted transplantation in children. Unique molecular identifiers were built into the TCRbeta library. TCRdb called the PCR reads again in MiXCR, with one record for every CDR3 protein. The repertoire holds 400,000 to 550,000 distinct CDR3 sequences, with more than 9% as singletons. The material sequenced was PBMCs, taken before TCRalphabeta/CD19-depleted stem cell transplant. The receptor source for this set is a child under 10 years old with inherited bone marrow failure, due to receive a stem cell transplant.

This clonotype was seen at least ten times. The chain carries TRBV6-1 and TRBJ1-3; 10 bases are shared with TRBD1. The CDR3 length is 15 residues. Per the germline V gene, CDR1 is MNHNS and CDR2 is SASEGT. The V segment lost 5 bases and the J segment 4 bases; nucleotides outside the gene matches: 5. Written as DNA, the CDR3 is TGTGCCAGCAGTCAACCGGGACAGGGGGGAAACACCATATATTTT. Translating gives CASSQPGQGGNTIYF.

This clonotype was recorded at least ten times. The rearrangement uses TRBV24-1 and TRBJ2-1, with 12 bases fitting TRBD2. Unmatched junction bases numbered 5, after V lost 3 bases and J lost 6 bases. The germline V gene encodes CDR1 KGHDR and CDR2 SFDVKD. The CDR3 runs 16 residues. CDR3 DNA sequence: TGTGCCACCAGTGATAAACTAGCGGGAGGAGTCAATGAGCAGTTCTTC. Amino acids: CATSDKLAGGVNEQFF.

This clonotype came up many times. This chain joins TRBV5-4 and TRBJ1-1; D ambiguous. This CDR3 spans 14 amino acids. Trimming took 1 base from V and 1 from J, leaving 8 bases between them. In germline, CDR1 is SGHNT, CDR2 YYREEE (reference sequence). The CDR3 loop is CASSLSEGNTEAFF. CDR3 in DNA: TGTGCCAGCAGCTTGTCTGAGGGGAACACTGAAGCTTTCTTT.

This clonotype was counted many times. At one end the junction does not follow the germline gene, possibly because of a read error. The gene calls are TRBV7-8 and TRBJ2-3; the D gene is possibly TRBD2 (5 bases). The V gene's germline CDR1 is SGHVS and CDR2 FQNEAQ. The CDR3 is 15 amino acids. The CDR3 DNA reads as TGTGCCAGCAGAACAACTCTGGCTAGCACAGATACTCAGTATTTT. This gives the protein CASRTTLASTDTQYF.

This clonotype was observed at least ten times. The chain combines TRBV4-2 with TRBJ2-3; unclear D gene. Germline V gene lookup returns CDR1 LGHNA and CDR2 YNFKEQ. V was trimmed by 4 bases and J by 1 base, leaving 9 bases between them. The CDR3 totals 14 residues. In DNA form, the CDR3 reads TGTGCCAGCAGCCGAAGACTGGGCACAGATACGCAGTATTTT. It yields the protein CASSRRLGTDTQYF.